This T cell receptor (beta chain) was observed in a study of blood T cell repertoires in COVID-19. V was shortened by 3 bases and J by 5 bases, with 11 bases between the two germline ends. Germline V lookup: CDR1 SEHNR, CDR2 FQNEAQ (reference sequence). The CDR3 is 13 residues long. Original analysis: Reference gene primers were amplified, and this amplification served to estimate nucleated cell counts. TCRdb's copy holds only in-frame clones and misses some; the assay was immunoSEQ multiplex PCR. V and J calls and clone size are those listed in that table; D and trimming were worked out from the DNA. This table holds 230,000 or so clones, around 88% found once. Recruitment covered 25 or so US areas and drew participants whose ages spanned about 18 to 100 years. Participants were placed into cohorts based on the clinical history they reported.

V gene TRBV7-9 combines with J gene TRBJ2-7, with a weak D call TRBD2 (5 bases). The receptor was derived from a woman aged 40 to 49 with acute COVID-19. Sequenced sample: PBMCs or T cells enriched from blood (not recorded which). CDR3 amino acids: CASSFGQEDEQYV. DNA of the CDR3: TGTGCCAGCAGCTTTGGTCAGGAGGACGAGCAGTACGTC.